In this sample, the clone carrying this T cell receptor beta chain turned up many times. The second PCR ran roughly 6 to 11 cycles with a sample-barcoded 5' primer and J-beta primers. TCRdb re-analysed the 5' RACE reads in MiXCR, keeping a single row per CDR3 protein. The sample records roughly 2 million distinct CDR3 sequences, around half being singletons. These data belong to a study of blood T cells in healthy people across ages. In germline, CDR1 is MGHRA, CDR2 YSYEKL. The length of the CDR3 is 18 residues. Trimming cost V 1 base and J 0 bases; bases outside gene matches: 5. The gene calls are TRBV4-1 and TRBJ2-6; TRBD1 agrees at 8 bases. The receptor's source is a woman aged 40 to 50 in good health. Sequenced material: blood. CDR3 in amino acids: CASSQGTGITSGANVLTF. The CDR3 DNA follows: TGCGCCAGCAGCCAAGGGACAGGGATCACCTCTGGGGCCAACGTCCTGACTTTC.